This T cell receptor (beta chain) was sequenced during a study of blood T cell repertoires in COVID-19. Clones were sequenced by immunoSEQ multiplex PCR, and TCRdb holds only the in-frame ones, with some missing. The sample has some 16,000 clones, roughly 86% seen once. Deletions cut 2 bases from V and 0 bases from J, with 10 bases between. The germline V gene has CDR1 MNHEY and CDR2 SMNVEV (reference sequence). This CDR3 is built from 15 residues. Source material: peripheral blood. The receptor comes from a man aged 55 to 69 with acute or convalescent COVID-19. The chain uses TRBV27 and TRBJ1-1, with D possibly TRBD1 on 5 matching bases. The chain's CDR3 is CASSLRGLMNTEAFF. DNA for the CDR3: TGTGCCAGCAGTTTAAGGGGCTTAATGAACACTGAAGCTTTCTTT.